These T cell receptor beta chains were read from a single sample in a study of T cells after yellow fever vaccination. TCRdb processed the 5' RACE reads anew with MiXCR; each CDR3 protein has one entry. The sample holds about 350,000 distinct CDR3 sequences; under 14% are singletons and the top ten take more than 15%. Material: PBMCs, obtained on the day of the first yellow fever vaccination. Source of these receptors: a man between 18 and 35 years old who received the YFV17D yellow fever vaccine. Each CDR3 is given with its conserved first and last residue. A D gene is named only where the DNA matches it firmly. The size entry is marked missing in some rows and otherwise reads once, few, many or a size class.

TRBV7-8,few,TRBJ1-5,TRBD1,CASSPMKGAGQPQHF,TGTGCCAGCAGCCCCATGAAGGGGGCAGGGCAGCCCCAGCATTTT
TRBV9,.,TRBJ2-1,.,CASSVASARDNEQFF,TGTGCCAGCAGCGTAGCTTCCGCCCGGGACAATGAGCAGTTCTTC
TRBV7-9,few,TRBJ1-5,.,CASSLSRNQPQHF,TGTGCCAGCAGCTTATCACGCAATCAGCCCCAGCATTTT
TRBV28,few,TRBJ2-4,TRBD1,CASSLLPGTDKNIQYF,TGTGCCAGCAGTTTATTACCGGGGACAGATAAAAACATTCAGTACTTC
TRBV12-3/TRBV12-4,.,TRBJ2-7,TRBD1,CASSSGTVYEQYF,TGTGCCAGCAGTTCCGGGACAGTCTACGAGCAGTACTTC
TRBV7-9,.,TRBJ2-5,.,CASSLSGSETQYF,TGTGCCAGCAGCTTATCAGGGTCGGAGACCCAGTACTTC
TRBV27,once,TRBJ1-1,TRBD1,CASRILLRGRQNTEAFF,TGTGCCAGCAGAATACTACTCAGGGGGCGGCAGAACACTGAAGCTTTCTTT
TRBV11-2,few,TRBJ2-1,TRBD2,CASSLASGINEQFF,TGTGCCAGCAGCTTAGCTAGCGGGATAAATGAGCAGTTCTTC
TRBV29-1,few,TRBJ2-3,TRBD2,CSVVIGRGSTDTQYF,TGCAGCGTGGTTATCGGGCGGGGGAGCACAGATACGCAGTATTTT
TRBV19,few,TRBJ1-5,.,CASRIGRENSNQPQHF,TGTGCCAGTAGAATAGGACGGGAGAATAGCAATCAGCCCCAGCATTTT
TRBV24-1,.,TRBJ2-3,.,CATSDFTLGDTQYF,TGTGCCACCAGTGATTTCACCTTGGGAGATACGCAGTATTTT
TRBV5-1,.,TRBJ2-3,.,CASSTVGEDTQYF,TGCGCCAGCAGCACGGTAGGGGAAGATACGCAGTATTTT
TRBV11-2,few,TRBJ2-2,.,CASSPRLGPFSGELFF,TGTGCCAGCAGCCCCCGTCTGGGCCCCTTCTCCGGGGAGCTGTTTTTT
TRBV10-3,.,TRBJ1-3,.,CAMSLSFLDSGNTIYF,TGTGCCATGAGCCTCTCCTTTCTGGACTCTGGAAACACCATATATTTT
TRBV7-2,many,TRBJ2-1,.,CASSLMGGDNEQFF,TGTGCCAGCAGCTTAATGGGTGGGGACAATGAGCAGTTCTTC
TRBV7-2,many,TRBJ1-4,.,CASSSRGSGVVGEKLFF,TGTGCCAGCAGCTCCCGTGGGTCGGGGGTTGTAGGGGAAAAACTGTTTTTT
TRBV2,few,TRBJ2-1,.,CASSLLKVVNEQFF,TGTGCCAGCAGCCTGCTCAAGGTAGTCAATGAGCAGTTCTTC
TRBV4-1,few,TRBJ1-3,.,CASSQLYASSGNTIYF,TGCGCCAGCAGCCAATTGTACGCGAGCTCTGGAAACACCATATATTTT